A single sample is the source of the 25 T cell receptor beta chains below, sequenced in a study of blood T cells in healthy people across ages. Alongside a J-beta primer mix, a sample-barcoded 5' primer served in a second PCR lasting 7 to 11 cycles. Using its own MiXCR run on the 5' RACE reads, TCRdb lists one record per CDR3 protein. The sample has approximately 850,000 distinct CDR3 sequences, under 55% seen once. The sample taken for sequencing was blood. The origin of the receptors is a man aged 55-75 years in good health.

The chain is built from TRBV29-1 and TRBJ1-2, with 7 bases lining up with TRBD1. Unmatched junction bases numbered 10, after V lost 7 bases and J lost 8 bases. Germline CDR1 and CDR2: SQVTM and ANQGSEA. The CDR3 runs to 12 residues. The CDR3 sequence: CSAASTGWGYTF. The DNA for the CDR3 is TGCAGCGCTGCCTCGACAGGGTGGGGCTACACCTTC.

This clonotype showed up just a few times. CDR3 bases: TGTGCCAGCACTTCCACGGGCAATCAGCCCCAGCATTTT. This gives the protein CASTSTGNQPQHF. This chain connects TRBV7-9 to TRBJ1-5; no reliable D call. Per germline, CDR1 SEHNR and CDR2 FQNEAQ (reference sequence). There are 13 residues in the CDR3. V lost 7 bases to trimming and J lost 2 bases, with 9 bases between them.

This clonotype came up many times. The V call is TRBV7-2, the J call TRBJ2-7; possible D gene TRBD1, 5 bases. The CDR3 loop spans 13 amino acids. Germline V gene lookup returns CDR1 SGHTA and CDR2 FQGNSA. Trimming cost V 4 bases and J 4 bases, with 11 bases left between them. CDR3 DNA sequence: TGTGCCAGCAGCTCACAGGACACGTACGAGCAGTACTTC. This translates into CASSSQDTYEQYF.

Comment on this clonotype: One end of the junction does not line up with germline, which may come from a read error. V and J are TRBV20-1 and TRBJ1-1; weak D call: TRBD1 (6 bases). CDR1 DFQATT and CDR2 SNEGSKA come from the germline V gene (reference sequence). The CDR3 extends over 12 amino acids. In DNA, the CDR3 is TGCAGTGCTGGAGAGGGGGGGATTGAAGCTTTCTTT. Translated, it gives CSAGEGGIEAFF.

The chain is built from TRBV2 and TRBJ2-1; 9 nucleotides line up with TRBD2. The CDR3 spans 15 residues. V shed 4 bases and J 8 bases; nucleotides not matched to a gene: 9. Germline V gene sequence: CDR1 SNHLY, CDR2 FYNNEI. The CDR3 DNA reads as TGTGCCAGCAGTGGGATGGGACTAGCATCTTATGAGCAGTTCTTC. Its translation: CASSGMGLASYEQFF.

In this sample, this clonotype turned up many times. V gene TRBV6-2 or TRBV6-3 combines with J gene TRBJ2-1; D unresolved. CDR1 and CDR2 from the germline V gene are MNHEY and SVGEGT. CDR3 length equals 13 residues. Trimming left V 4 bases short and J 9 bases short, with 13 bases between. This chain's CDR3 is CASSFSEYTEQFF. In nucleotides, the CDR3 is TGTGCCAGCAGTTTTTCTGAGTATACTGAGCAGTTCTTC.

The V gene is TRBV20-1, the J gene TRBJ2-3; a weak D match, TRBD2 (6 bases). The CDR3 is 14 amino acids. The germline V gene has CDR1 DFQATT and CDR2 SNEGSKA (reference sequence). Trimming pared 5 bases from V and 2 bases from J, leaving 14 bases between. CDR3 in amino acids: CSAPQLAPTDTQYF. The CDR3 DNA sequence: TGCAGTGCTCCTCAACTAGCCCCCACAGATACGCAGTATTTT.

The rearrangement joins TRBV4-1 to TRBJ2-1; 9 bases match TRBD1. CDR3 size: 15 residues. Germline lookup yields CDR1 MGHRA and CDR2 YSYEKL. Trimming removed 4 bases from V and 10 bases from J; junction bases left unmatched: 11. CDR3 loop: CASSPTGGTYREQFF. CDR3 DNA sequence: TGCGCCAGCAGCCCGACAGGGGGGACCTACAGGGAGCAGTTCTTC.

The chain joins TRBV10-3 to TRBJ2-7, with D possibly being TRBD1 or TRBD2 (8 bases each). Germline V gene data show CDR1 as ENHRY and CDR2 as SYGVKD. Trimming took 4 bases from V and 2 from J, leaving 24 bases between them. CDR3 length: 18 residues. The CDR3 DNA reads TGTGCCATCAGTGCGAGGAGCGGGGGCGGGACAGGAACCTACGAGCAGTACTTC. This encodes CAISARSGGGTGTYEQYF.

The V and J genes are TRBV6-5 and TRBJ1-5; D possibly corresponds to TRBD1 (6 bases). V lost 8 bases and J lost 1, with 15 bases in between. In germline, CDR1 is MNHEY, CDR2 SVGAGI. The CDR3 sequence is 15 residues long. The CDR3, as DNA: TGTGCCAGCGGGGGGGGAGACAGGAGCAATCAGCCCCAGCATTTT. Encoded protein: CASGGGDRSNQPQHF.

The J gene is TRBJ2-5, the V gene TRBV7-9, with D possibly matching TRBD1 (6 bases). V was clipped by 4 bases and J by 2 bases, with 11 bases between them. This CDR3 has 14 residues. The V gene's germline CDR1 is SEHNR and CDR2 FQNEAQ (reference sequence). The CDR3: CASSSGTLQETQYF. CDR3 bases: TGTGCCAGCAGCTCGGGGACACTTCAAGAGACCCAGTACTTC.

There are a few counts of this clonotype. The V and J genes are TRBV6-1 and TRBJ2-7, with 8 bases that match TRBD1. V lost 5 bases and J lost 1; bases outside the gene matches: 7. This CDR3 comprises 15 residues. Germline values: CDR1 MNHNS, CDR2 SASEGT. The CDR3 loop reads CASSPRGPYSYEQYF. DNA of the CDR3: TGTGCCAGCAGTCCCAGGGGGCCCTATTCCTACGAGCAGTACTTC.

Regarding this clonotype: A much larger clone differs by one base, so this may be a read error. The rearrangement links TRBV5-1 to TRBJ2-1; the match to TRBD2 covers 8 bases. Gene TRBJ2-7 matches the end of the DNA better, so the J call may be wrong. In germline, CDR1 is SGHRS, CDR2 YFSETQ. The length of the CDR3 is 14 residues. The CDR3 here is CASSLGLAYNEQYF. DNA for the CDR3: TGCGCCAGCAGCTTGGGACTAGCGTACAATGAGCAGTACTTC.

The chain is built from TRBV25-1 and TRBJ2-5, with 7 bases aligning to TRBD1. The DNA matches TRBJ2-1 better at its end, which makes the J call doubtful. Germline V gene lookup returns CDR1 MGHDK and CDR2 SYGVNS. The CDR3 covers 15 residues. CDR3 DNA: TGTGCCAGCAGTGATTACAGGGGACCGCAAGAGACCCAGTTCTTC. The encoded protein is CASSDYRGPQETQFF.

CDR3 amino acids: CASSASPADTQYF. CDR3 DNA: TGTGCCAGCAGCGCCTCCCCTGCAGATACGCAGTATTTT. This sequence joins TRBV9 and TRBJ2-3, with D unresolved. The CDR3 covers 13 residues. Trimming stripped 3 bases from V and 4 bases from J, with 9 bases between. Germline values: CDR1 SGDLS, CDR2 YYNGEE.

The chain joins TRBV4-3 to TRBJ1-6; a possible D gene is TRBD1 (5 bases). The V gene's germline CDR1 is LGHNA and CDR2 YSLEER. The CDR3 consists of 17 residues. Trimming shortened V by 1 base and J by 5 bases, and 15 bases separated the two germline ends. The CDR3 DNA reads TGCGCCAGCAGCCAAGTAGGGGCCGCGACGAATAATTCACCCCTCCACTTT. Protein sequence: CASSQVGAATNNSPLHF.

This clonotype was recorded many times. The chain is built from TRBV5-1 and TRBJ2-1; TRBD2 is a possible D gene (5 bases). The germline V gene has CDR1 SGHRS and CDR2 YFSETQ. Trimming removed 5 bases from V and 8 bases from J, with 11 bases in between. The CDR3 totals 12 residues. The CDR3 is CASRRVDDEQFF. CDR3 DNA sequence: TGCGCCAGCAGGCGGGTTGATGATGAGCAGTTCTTC.

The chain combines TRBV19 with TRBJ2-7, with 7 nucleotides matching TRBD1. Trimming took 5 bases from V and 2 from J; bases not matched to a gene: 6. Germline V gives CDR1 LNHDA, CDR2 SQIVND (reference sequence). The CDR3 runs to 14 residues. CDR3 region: CASSVQGRPYEQYF. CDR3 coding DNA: TGTGCCAGTAGTGTACAGGGGCGGCCCTACGAGCAGTACTTC.

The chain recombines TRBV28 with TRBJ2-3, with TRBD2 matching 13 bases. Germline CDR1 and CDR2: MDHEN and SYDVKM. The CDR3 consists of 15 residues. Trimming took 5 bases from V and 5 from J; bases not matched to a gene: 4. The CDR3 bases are TGTGCCAGCAGTAGGACTAGCGGGGGTGAAGATACGCAGTATTTT. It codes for CASSRTSGGEDTQYF.

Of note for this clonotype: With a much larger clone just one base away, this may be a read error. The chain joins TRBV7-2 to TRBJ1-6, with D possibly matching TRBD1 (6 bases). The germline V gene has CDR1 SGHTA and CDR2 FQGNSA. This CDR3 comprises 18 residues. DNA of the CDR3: TGTGCCAGCAGCCTAGACAGGACCCACCGCTCCTATAATTTACCCCTCCACTTT. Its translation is CASSLDRTHRSYNLPLHF. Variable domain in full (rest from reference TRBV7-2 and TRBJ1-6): GAGVSQSPSNKVTEKGKDVELRCDPISGHTALYWYRQSLGQGLEFLIYFQGNSAPDKSGLPSDRFSAERTGGSVSTLTIQRTQQEDSAVYLCASSLDRTHRSYNLPLHFGNGTRLTVT.

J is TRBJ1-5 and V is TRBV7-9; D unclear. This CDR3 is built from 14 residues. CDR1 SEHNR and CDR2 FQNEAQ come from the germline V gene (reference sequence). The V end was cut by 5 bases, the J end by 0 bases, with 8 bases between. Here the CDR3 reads CASSKDYSNQPQHF. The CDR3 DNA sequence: TGTGCCAGCAGCAAGGATTATAGCAATCAGCCCCAGCATTTT.

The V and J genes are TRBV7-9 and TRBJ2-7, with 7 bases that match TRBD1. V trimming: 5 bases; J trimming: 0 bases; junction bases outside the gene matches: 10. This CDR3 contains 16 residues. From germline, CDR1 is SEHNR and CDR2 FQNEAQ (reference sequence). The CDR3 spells CASSAAGGNPSYEQYF. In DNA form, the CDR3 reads TGTGCCAGCAGCGCGGCAGGGGGAAACCCCTCCTACGAGCAGTACTTC.

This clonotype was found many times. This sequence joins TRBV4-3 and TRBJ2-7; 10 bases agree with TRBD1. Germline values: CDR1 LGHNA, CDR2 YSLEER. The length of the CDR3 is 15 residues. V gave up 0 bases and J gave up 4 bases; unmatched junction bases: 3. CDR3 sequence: CASSQEDRGIYEQYF. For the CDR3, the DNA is TGCGCCAGCAGCCAAGAGGACAGGGGGATATACGAGCAGTACTTC.

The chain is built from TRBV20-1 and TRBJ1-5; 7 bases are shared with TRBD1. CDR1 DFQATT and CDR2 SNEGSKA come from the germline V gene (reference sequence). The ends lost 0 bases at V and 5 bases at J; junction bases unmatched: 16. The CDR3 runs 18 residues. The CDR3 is CSARESYRGSDYDQPQHF. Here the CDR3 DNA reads TGCAGTGCTAGAGAGAGTTACAGGGGCTCCGATTATGATCAGCCCCAGCATTTT.

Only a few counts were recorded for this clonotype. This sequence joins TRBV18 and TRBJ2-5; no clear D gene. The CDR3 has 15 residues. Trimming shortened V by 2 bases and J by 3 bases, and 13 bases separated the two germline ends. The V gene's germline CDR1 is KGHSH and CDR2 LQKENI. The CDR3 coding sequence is TGTGCCAGCTCACCAGCCGGACCTCAGAAAGAGACCCAGTACTTC. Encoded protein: CASSPAGPQKETQYF.